The next 13 T cell receptor beta chains were all read from a single sample in a study of regulatory T cells in long-lasting Graves disease. TCR beta libraries were built with iRepertoire HTBI primers and Arm-PCR of CDR3 regions. One entry per CDR3 protein results from TCRdb running MiXCR on the multiplex PCR reads. Among a few hundred thousand distinct CDR3 sequences listed, about 11% were seen once. As for time point: newly diagnosed GD, antithyroid drugs for less than 3 months. The TCR library was made from RNA that had been extracted from PBMCs in TRIzol. The same data also contributed to another study, on T cells in Graves' hyperthyroidism and ophthalmopathy.

The sequenced sample was peripheral blood mononuclear cells (PBMCs), obtained at new diagnosis, from a patient treated with antithyroid drugs. The origin of the receptors is a woman in her late teens or twenties with Graves disease.

V is TRBV6-2 or TRBV6-3 and J is TRBJ2-1; D is possibly TRBD2 (6 bases). The germline V gene encodes CDR1 MNHEY and CDR2 SVGEGT. V was pared by 5 bases and J by 0 bases, with 14 bases between. The CDR3 runs 16 residues. Here the CDR3 reads CASSEPGRSSYNEQFF. The CDR3 DNA sequence: TGTGCCAGCAGTGAACCAGGGAGGTCCTCCTACAATGAGCAGTTCTTC.

This chain joins TRBV7-3 and TRBJ2-3, with no clear D. With 0 bases removed from V and 5 bases from J, the gap between germline ends came to 9 bases. This CDR3 is built from 14 residues. Germline loops: CDR1 SGHTA, CDR2 FQGTGA. CDR3 sequence reads: CASSLTLGEDTQYF. The DNA of the CDR3 is TGTGCCAGCAGCTTAACGTTGGGCGAAGATACGCAGTATTTT.

The chain couples TRBV24-1 to TRBJ1-5; D ambiguous. V was pared by 0 bases and J by 0 bases, with 8 bases between. The CDR3 covers 16 residues. Germline V gives CDR1 KGHDR, CDR2 SFDVKD. The CDR3 loop is CATSDLREGSNQPQHF. The CDR3 DNA reads TGTGCCACCAGTGATTTGCGGGAGGGTAGCAATCAGCCCCAGCATTTT.

This clonotype was seen ten or more times. The rearrangement joins TRBV11-2 to TRBJ2-3; TRBD2 is a possible D gene (6 bases). The CDR3 spans 17 residues. Germline-derived CDR1 and CDR2 are SGHAT and FQNNGV. The V and J ends lost 2 bases and 4 bases respectively, with 19 bases between them. The CDR3 nucleotides read TGTGCCAGCAGCTTACGCCCTAGCGCTCCTTCGCCAGATACGCAGTATTTT. Amino acids: CASSLRPSAPSPDTQYF.

This clonotype was observed many times. The J gene is TRBJ2-7, the V gene TRBV7-2; unclear D gene. This CDR3 contains 12 residues. V dropped 5 bases and J dropped 0 bases, with 5 bases sitting between them. The V gene's germline CDR1 is SGHTA and CDR2 FQGNSA. CDR3 in amino acids: CASSPRSYEQYF. The CDR3 bases are TGTGCCAGCAGCCCACGCTCCTACGAGCAGTACTTC.

The sample holds a few counts of this clonotype. The gene calls are TRBV5-1 and TRBJ2-3; 14 bases map to TRBD2. Germline assignment: CDR1 SGHRS and CDR2 YFSETQ. The CDR3 covers 18 residues. The V gene end was trimmed by 2 bases and the J gene end by 5 bases; junction bases not matched to a gene: 10. The CDR3 sequence: CASSFFAGTSGRVDTQYF. CDR3 DNA sequence: TGCGCCAGCAGCTTCTTCGCCGGGACTAGCGGGAGAGTAGATACGCAGTATTTT.

This clonotype was seen a few times. The chain uses TRBV5-1 and TRBJ1-1; tentative D call: TRBD1 (6 bases). V gave up 0 bases and J gave up 1 base, with 10 bases separating them. This CDR3 has 15 amino acids. The V gene's germline CDR1 is SGHRS and CDR2 YFSETQ. CDR3 DNA sequence: TGCGCCAGCAGCTTGGTCGGGGGCGGGAACACTGAAGCTTTCTTT. Protein sequence: CASSLVGGGNTEAFF.

There are many counts of this clonotype. The V call is TRBV6-2 or TRBV6-3, the J call TRBJ1-1, with a possible D match to TRBD1 (5 bases). V lost 8 bases and J lost 1, with 20 bases in between. The CDR3 covers 16 residues. CDR1 and CDR2 (germline): MNHEY, SVGEGT. Written as DNA, the CDR3 is TGTGCCAGCGAGACAGCTATAGGACAAGGGAACACTGAAGCTTTCTTT. Its protein is CASETAIGQGNTEAFF.

This clonotype has at least ten counts. V and J are TRBV7-9 and TRBJ2-7, with 8 bases that match TRBD1. From germline, CDR1 is SEHNR and CDR2 FQNEAQ (reference sequence). This CDR3 is 15 amino acids long. V lost 5 bases to trimming and J lost 1 base; unmatched junction nucleotides: 7. DNA of the CDR3: TGTGCCAGCAGCCCACAGGGGGAGAAGTCCTACGAGCAGTACTTC. Translation gives CASSPQGEKSYEQYF.

This clonotype has a count of ten or more. This rearrangement joins TRBV12-3 or TRBV12-4 to TRBJ2-1, with D perhaps TRBD1 (8 bases). The J call could be wrong; TRBJ2-5 is a better fit for the DNA end. The CDR3 spans 15 residues. CDR3 amino acids: CASSAQGGVRETQYF. CDR3 nucleotides: TGTGCCAGCAGTGCACAGGGGGGGGTTCGAGAGACCCAGTACTTC.

With regard to this clonotype: A much more abundant neighbour one base away suggests this may be a read error. The chain couples TRBV27 to TRBJ1-6, with 12 bases lining up with TRBD1. CDR1 and CDR2 (germline): MNHEY, SMNVEV (reference sequence). The CDR3 has 17 amino acids. CDR3 coding DNA: TGTGCCAGCAGTTTGGGGGACAGGGGGCTTGGTAATTCACGCCTCCACTTT. Translating gives CASSLGDRGLGNSRLHF.

Remarks on this clonotype: This may be a read error: a much more frequent sequence differs by one nucleotide. The rearrangement joins TRBV4-3 to TRBJ2-7, with 12 bases fitting TRBD2. The CDR3 covers 15 residues. Germline CDR1 is LGHNA and CDR2 is YSLEER. The CDR3 DNA reads TGCGCCAGCAGCCAAGATCCCCGACTAGCGGGAGAGCGGTACTTC. Translation: CASSQDPRLAGERYF.

Notes on this clonotype: Being one base from a much bigger clone, this may be a read error. The chain recombines TRBV7-3 with TRBJ2-3; no definite D call. Germline V lookup: CDR1 SGHTA, CDR2 FQGTGA. This CDR3 comprises 15 residues. The CDR3 DNA reads TGTACCAGCAGCCCCTTCCACTCTAGCACAGATACGCAGTATTTT. Protein: CTSSPFHSSTDTQYF.